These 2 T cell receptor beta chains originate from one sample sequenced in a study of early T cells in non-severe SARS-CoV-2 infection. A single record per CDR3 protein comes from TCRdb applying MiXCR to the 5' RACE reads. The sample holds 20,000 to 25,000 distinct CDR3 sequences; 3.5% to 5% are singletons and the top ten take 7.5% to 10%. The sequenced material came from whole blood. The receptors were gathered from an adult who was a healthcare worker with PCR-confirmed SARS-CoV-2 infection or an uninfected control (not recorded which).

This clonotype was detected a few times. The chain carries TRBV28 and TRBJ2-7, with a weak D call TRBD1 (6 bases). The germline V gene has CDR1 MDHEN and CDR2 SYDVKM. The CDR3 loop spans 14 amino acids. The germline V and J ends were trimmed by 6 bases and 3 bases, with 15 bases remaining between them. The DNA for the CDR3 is TGTGCCAGCAGCCTCAACAGGGATCTCTACGAGCAGTACTTC. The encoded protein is CASSLNRDLYEQYF.

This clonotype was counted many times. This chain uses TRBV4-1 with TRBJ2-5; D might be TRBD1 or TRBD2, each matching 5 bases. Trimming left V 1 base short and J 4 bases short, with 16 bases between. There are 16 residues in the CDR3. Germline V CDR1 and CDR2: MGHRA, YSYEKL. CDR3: CASSQVPGRGVETQYF. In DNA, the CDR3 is TGCGCCAGCAGCCAAGTTCCGGGACGTGGAGTAGAGACCCAGTACTTC.